The 12 T cell receptor beta chains below come from one sample, sequenced in a study of T cells in Graves' hyperthyroidism and ophthalmopathy. The TCR beta CDR3 regions underwent amplification using RNA transcripts as the source. Researchers ran a first-round RT-PCR on the TCR CDR3 using the HTBI primer set. Each CDR3 protein is one row after TCRdb ran MiXCR on the multiplex PCR reads. The repertoire consists of 400,000 to 500,000 distinct CDR3 sequences, with about 15% occurring once and the leading ten covering around 14%. Sequenced: blood. All receptors derive from a young man with Graves' ophthalmopathy.

In its sample, this clonotype was seen many times. The chain joins TRBV10-3 to TRBJ1-1; no clear D. Germline CDR1 reads ENHRY; CDR2 reads SYGVKD. The V and J ends lost 6 bases and 2 bases respectively, with 4 bases between them. This CDR3 has 11 residues. Written as DNA, the CDR3 is TGTGCCATCAGAGCCAACACTGAAGCTTTCTTT. Translation gives CAIRANTEAFF.

This clonotype was seen at least ten times. The chain links TRBV6-1 to TRBJ2-3; a possible D gene is TRBD1 (6 bases). CDR1 and CDR2 from the germline V gene are MNHNS and SASEGT. V lost 5 bases, J lost 1 base, and 10 bases lay in between. The CDR3 is 14 amino acids. This CDR3 is CASSFRTGTDTQYF. The CDR3 DNA sequence: TGTGCCAGCAGTTTTCGGACAGGCACAGATACGCAGTATTTT.

About this clonotype: A single base separates this from a much larger clone, so it may be a read error. The chain has TRBV7-2 and TRBJ2-7; D could derive from TRBD1 or TRBD2 (5 bases each). Trimming pared 5 bases from V and 2 bases from J, leaving 10 bases between. This CDR3 has 13 amino acids. The germline gives CDR1 SGHTA, CDR2 FQGNSA. For the CDR3, the DNA is TGTACCAGCAGCACTAGGGGTGCCTACGAGCAGTACTTC. It yields the protein CTSSTRGAYEQYF.

This clonotype was detected many times. The rearrangement uses TRBV29-1 and TRBJ2-3; 7 nucleotides agree with TRBD1. Germline assignment: CDR1 SQVTM and CDR2 ANQGSEA. The CDR3 totals 14 residues. J gave up 2 bases and V 3 bases, and 5 bases lay outside the gene matches. In DNA form, the CDR3 reads TGCAGCGTTGAGACAGGGATTTTCACAGATACGCAGTATTTT. Encoded protein: CSVETGIFTDTQYF.

This clonotype has a count of ten or more. This chain uses TRBV29-1 with TRBJ2-7; TRBD2 agrees at 16 bases. Germline CDR1 reads SQVTM; CDR2 reads ANQGSEA. This CDR3 contains 16 residues. Trimming took 7 bases from V and 3 from J; bases not matched to a gene: 9. The CDR3 DNA is TGCAGCGCTGCCGGGACTAGCGGGAGGGCCGGCTACGAGCAGTACTTC. This sequence encodes CSAAGTSGRAGYEQYF.

This clonotype was seen more than once but under ten times. This chain uses TRBV7-9 with TRBJ1-2, with 9 bases lining up with TRBD1. V dropped 2 bases and J dropped 5; count of bases not matched to a gene: 9. The CDR3 has 16 residues. Germline V gene lookup returns CDR1 SEHNR and CDR2 FQNEAQ (reference sequence). The CDR3 sequence: CASSLRIRDRVYGYTF. The CDR3 DNA sequence: TGTGCCAGCAGCTTACGAATCCGGGACAGGGTGTATGGCTACACCTTC.

V is TRBV19 and J is TRBJ2-1; maybe TRBD2 (5 bases). Deletions cut 1 base from V and 2 bases from J, with 9 bases between. CDR1 and CDR2 from the germline V gene are LNHDA and SQIVND (reference sequence). The CDR3 runs 15 residues. CDR3 residues: CASSIGADTYNEQFF. The CDR3 nucleotides read TGTGCCAGTAGTATAGGAGCGGATACCTACAATGAGCAGTTCTTC.

A word on this clonotype: This may be a read error, as it is one base from a much larger clone. The chain has TRBV7-8 and TRBJ2-3, with a tentative D call TRBD2 (6 bases). Trimming cost V 5 bases and J 3 bases, with 18 bases left between them. The CDR3 is made up of 16 amino acids. Looked up from germline, CDR1 is SGHVS and CDR2 is FQNEAQ. CDR3 loop: CASSPLTREGTDTQYF. DNA of the CDR3: TGTGCCAGCAGCCCGTTGACTAGGGAAGGGACAGATACGCAGTATTTT.

As for this clonotype: One base away lies a much larger clone, so this may be a sequencing read error. The gene calls are TRBV6-2 or TRBV6-3 and TRBJ2-7; TRBD1 matches at 9 bases. Germline V gives CDR1 MNHEY, CDR2 SVGEGT. The CDR3 totals 19 residues. V shed 6 bases, J shed 8 bases, and the junction held 26 bases outside the gene matches. CDR3 loop: CASRIFQTGTGRPLVQQYF. The CDR3 DNA reads TGTGCCAGCAGGATATTCCAAACCGGGACAGGGCGACCCCTTGTTCAGCAGTACTTC.

Only a few counts were recorded for this clonotype. The CDR3 bases are TGTGCCAGCAGCTTACTCCCGGGGCCAGAATACACCTTC. It is translated as CASSLLPGPEYTF. The chain has TRBV7-8 and TRBJ1-2, with TRBD1 as a possible D gene (5 bases). The CDR3 totals 13 residues. V was shortened by 2 bases and J by 11 bases, with 15 bases between the two germline ends. Germline CDR1 SGHVS, CDR2 FQNEAQ.

V usage is TRBV10-3 and J usage is TRBJ2-1; D gene uncertain. With 4 bases removed from V and 5 bases from J, the gap between germline ends came to 12 bases. The CDR3 has 14 residues. Germline V gene data show CDR1 as ENHRY and CDR2 as SYGVKD. The CDR3 DNA is TGTGCCATCAGTGGTTCCCAGGTCGACAATGAGCAGTTCTTC. It translates to CAISGSQVDNEQFF.

The table lists this clonotype with many counts. This chain uses TRBV20-1 with TRBJ2-3, with TRBD2 matching 11 bases. Trimming removed 5 bases from V and 2 bases from J; junction bases left unmatched: 6. The CDR3 loop spans 15 amino acids. Germline V gene lookup returns CDR1 DFQATT and CDR2 SNEGSKA (reference sequence). The CDR3 reads CSADRTSGPTDTQYF. The DNA of the CDR3 is TGCAGTGCTGATCGGACTAGCGGGCCCACAGATACGCAGTATTTT.